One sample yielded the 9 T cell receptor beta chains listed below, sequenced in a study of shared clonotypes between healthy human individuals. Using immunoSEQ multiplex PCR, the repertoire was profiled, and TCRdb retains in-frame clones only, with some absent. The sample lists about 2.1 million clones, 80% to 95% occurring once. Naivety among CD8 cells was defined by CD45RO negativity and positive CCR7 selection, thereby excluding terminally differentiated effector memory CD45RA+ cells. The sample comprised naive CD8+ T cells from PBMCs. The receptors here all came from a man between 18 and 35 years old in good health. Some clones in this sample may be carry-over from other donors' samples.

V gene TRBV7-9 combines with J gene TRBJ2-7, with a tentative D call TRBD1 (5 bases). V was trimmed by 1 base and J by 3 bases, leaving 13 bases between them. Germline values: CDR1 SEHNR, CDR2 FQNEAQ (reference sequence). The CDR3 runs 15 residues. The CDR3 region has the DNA TGTGCCAGCAGCTTAGGCCCAGGGTCCCTCTACGAGCAGTACTTC. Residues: CASSLGPGSLYEQYF.

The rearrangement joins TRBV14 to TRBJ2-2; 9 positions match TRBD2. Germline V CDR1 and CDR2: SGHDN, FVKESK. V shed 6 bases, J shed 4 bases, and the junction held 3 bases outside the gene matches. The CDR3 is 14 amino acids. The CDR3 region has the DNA TGTGCCAGCAGACGACTAGCGGCCACCGGGGAGCTGTTTTTT. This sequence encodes CASRRLAATGELFF.

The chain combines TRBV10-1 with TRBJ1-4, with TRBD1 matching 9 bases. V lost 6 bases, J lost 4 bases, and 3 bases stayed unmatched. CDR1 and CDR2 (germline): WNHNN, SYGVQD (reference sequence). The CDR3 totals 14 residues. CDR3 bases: TGCGCCAGCAGGGGACAGGGACTTAATGAAAAACTGTTTTTT. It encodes CASRGQGLNEKLFF.

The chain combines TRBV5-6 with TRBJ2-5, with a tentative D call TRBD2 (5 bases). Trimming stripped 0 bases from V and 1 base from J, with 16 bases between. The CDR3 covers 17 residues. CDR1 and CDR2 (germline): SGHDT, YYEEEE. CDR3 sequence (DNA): TGTGCCAGCAGCTTGGGAGGAGCCCGGGGATTCCAAGAGACCCAGTACTTC. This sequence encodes CASSLGGARGFQETQYF.

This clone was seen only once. The CDR3 spells CASSNPGVNEQYF. The DNA of the CDR3 is TGTGCCAGCAGCAACCCCGGGGTGAACGAGCAGTACTTC. V usage is TRBV9 and J usage is TRBJ2-7; D possibly corresponds to TRBD2 (5 bases). V was cut by 4 bases and J by 5 bases, with 13 bases left in between. Germline values: CDR1 SGDLS, CDR2 YYNGEE. The CDR3 runs to 13 residues. Supplemented by reference TRBV9 and TRBJ2-7, the full variable domain reads DSGVTQTPKHLITATGQRVTLRCSPRSGDLSVYWYQQSLDQGLQFLIQYYNGEERAKGNILERFSAQQFPDLHSELNLSSLELGDSALYFCASSNPGVNEQYFGPGTRLTVT.

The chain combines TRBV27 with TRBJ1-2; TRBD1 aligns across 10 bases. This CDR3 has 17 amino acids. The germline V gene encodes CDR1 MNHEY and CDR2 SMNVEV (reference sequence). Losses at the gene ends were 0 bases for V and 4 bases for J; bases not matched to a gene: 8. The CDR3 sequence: CASSLSKGDRGSYGYTF. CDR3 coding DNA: TGTGCCAGCAGTTTATCTAAAGGGGACAGGGGAAGCTATGGCTACACCTTC.

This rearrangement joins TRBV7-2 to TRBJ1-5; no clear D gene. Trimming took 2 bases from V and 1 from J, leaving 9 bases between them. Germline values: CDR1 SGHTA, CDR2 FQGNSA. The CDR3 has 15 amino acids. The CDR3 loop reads CASSLISASNQPQHF. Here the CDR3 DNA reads TGTGCCAGCAGCTTAATCTCCGCGAGCAATCAGCCCCAGCATTTT.

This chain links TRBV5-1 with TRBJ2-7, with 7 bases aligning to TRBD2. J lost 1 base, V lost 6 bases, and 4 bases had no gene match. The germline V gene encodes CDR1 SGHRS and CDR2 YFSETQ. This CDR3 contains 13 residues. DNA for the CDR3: TGCGCCAGCACGGGCGGGAGTTCCTACGAGCAGTACTTC. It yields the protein CASTGGSSYEQYF.

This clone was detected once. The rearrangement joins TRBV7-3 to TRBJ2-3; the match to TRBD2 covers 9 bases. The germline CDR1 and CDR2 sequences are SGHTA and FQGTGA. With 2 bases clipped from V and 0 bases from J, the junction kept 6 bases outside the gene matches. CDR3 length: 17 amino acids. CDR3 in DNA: TGTGCCAGCAGCTTACTAGCGGGGCACTCTAGCACAGATACGCAGTATTTT. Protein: CASSLLAGHSSTDTQYF.